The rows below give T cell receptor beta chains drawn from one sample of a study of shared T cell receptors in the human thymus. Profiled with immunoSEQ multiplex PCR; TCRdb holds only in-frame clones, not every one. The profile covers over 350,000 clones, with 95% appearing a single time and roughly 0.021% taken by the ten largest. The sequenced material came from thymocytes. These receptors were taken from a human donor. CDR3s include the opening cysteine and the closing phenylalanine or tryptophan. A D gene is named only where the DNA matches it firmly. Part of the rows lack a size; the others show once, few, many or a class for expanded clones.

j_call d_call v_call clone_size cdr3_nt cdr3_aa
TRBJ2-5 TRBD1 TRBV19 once TGTGCCAGTAGTCATCTCCCGGGACAGGGTGAGACCCAGTACTTC CASSHLPGQGETQYF
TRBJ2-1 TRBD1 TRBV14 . TGTGCCAGCAGCCAAGATGAGGGACAGGTGAGCTCCTACAATGAGCAGTTCTTC CASSQDEGQVSSYNEQFF
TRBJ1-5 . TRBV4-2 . TGTGCCAGCAGCCAGCACAATCAGCCCCAGCATTTT CASSQHNQPQHF
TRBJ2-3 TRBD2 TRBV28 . TGTGCCAGCAGTTCCTGCGGGCTAGCGGGATGCACAGATACGCAGTATTTT CASSSCGLAGCTDTQYF
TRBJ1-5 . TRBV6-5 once TGTGCCAGCAGACCAGACAGGCTTAGCAATCAGCCCCAGCATTTT CASRPDRLSNQPQHF
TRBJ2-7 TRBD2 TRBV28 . TGTGCCAGCAGTGTACTAGCGGGCCCATCCTACGAGCAGTACTTC CASSVLAGPSYEQYF
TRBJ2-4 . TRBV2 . TGTGCCAGCGGTCCTGGAATAACAACCAAAAACATTCAGTACTTC CASGPGITTKNIQYF
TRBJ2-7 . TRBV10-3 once TGTGCCATCAAGAGGGTAGACGAGCAGTACTTC CAIKRVDEQYF
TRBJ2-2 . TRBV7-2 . TGTGCCAGCAGCTGGACTAAATGGAACGGGGAGCTGTTTTTT CASSWTKWNGELFF
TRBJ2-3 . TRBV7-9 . TGTGCCAGCAGCTCGTGGAAAGGGGGTCTGACAGATACGCAGTATTTT CASSSWKGGLTDTQYF
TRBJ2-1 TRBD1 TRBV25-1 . TGTGCCAGCAGTGGTCTCGGACAGGGCTCCTACAATGAGCAGTTCTTC CASSGLGQGSYNEQFF
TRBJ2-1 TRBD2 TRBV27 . TGTGCCAGCAGCCCAGGGGATAGCGGGAGGGCACACTACAATGAGCAGTTCTTC CASSPGDSGRAHYNEQFF
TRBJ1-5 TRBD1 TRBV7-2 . TGTGCCAGCAGCTCTAGGGGACAGGGCCGGCAGCCCCAGCATTTT CASSSRGQGRQPQHF
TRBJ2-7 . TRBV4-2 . TGTGCCAGCAGCCAAGATCCAGGGACCCGCGAGCAGTACTTC CASSQDPGTREQYF
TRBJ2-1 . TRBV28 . TGTGCCAGCAGACCTCTAGCTAACTCCTACAATGAGCAGTTCTTC CASRPLANSYNEQFF
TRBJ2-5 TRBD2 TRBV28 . TGTGCCAGCAGTAACGGGACCGGGACTAGCCAAGAGACCCAGTACTTC CASSNGTGTSQETQYF
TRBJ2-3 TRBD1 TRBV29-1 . TGCAGCGTTGATCGGCAGGGGGCGAACACAGATACGCAGTATTTT CSVDRQGANTDTQYF
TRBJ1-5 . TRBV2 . TGTGCCAGCAGTGAATGGCAGGGGAACAATCAGCCCCAGCATTTT CASSEWQGNNQPQHF
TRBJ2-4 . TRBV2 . TGTGCCAGCAGTGATGGCCCGGCGGAGTACTTC CASSDGPAEYF
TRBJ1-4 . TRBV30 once TGTGCCTGGGCTTGCGGGGGTAATGAAAAACTGTTTTTT CAWACGGNEKLFF
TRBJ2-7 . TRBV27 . TGTGCCAGCAGTCCCCTACCTCCCCTTTACGAGCAGTACTTC CASSPLPPLYEQYF
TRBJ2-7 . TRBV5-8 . TGTGCCAGCAGCTTGGTGCGGGACTTGGGGCAGTACTTC CASSLVRDLGQYF
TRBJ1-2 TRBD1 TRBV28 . TGTGCCAGCAGTTTTCCGAGGACAGGGGATGGCTACACCTTC CASSFPRTGDGYTF
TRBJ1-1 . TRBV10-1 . TGCGCCAGCAGTGAAGGCCGCGGGTACACTGAAGCTTTCTTT CASSEGRGYTEAFF
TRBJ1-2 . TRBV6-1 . TGTGCCAGCAGTGTAAGATCCTCCAGGCACTATGGCTACACCTTC CASSVRSSRHYGYTF
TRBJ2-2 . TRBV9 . TGTGCCAGCAGCTCCTCCCGGGAGCTGTTTTTT CASSSSRELFF
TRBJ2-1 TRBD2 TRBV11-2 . TGTGCCAGCAGCTTCATGGGACTAGCGGGCGGCACTATGAACAATGAGCAGTTCTTC CASSFMGLAGGTMNNEQFF
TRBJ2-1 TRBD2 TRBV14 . TGTGCCAGCAGCCCTCCTAGCGGGGCCTACAATGAGCAGTTCTTC CASSPPSGAYNEQFF
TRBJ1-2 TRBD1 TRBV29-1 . TGCAGCTCGGACTCGACAGGGAATGGCTACACCTTC CSSDSTGNGYTF
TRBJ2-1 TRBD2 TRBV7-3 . TGTGCCAGCAGTCCCAACGGGACTAGCTGGCCCAATGAGCAGTTCTTC CASSPNGTSWPNEQFF
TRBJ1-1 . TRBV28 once TGTGCCAGCAGCCTCATGGAGGGTGGAGCTTTCTTT CASSLMEGGAFF
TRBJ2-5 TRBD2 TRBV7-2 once TGTGCCAGCAGCTCCCCGGGCGGGAGAAAAGAGACCCAGTACTTC CASSSPGGRKETQYF
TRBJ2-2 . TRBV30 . TGTGCCTGGAGTCGACACACCGGGGAGCTGTTTTTT CAWSRHTGELFF
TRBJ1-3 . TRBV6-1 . TGTGCCAGCAGTGGGACCCCTGGAAACACCATATATTTT CASSGTPGNTIYF
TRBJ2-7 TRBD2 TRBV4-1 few TGCGCCAGCAGCCGAGAGACTAGCGGGATAACCTACGAGCAGTACTTC CASSRETSGITYEQYF
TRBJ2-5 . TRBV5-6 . TGTGCCAGCAGCTTGGATTGGGAGACCCAGTACTTC CASSLDWETQYF
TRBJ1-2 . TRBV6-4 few TGTGCCAGCAGTGCAATTGCAGGGTGGAATGGCTACACCTTC CASSAIAGWNGYTF
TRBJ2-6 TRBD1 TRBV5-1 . TGCGCCAGCAGCTTGGCAACAGGGGGGACCAACGTCCTGACTTTC CASSLATGGTNVLTF
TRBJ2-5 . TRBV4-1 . TGCGCCAGCAGCCAAGGGGGGAAAGAGACCCAGTACTTC CASSQGGKETQYF
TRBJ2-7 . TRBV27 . TGTGCCAGCAGTTTAGGGTCCGGAGGGTTCCTGCACTTC CASSLGSGGFLHF
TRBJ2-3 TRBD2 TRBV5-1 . TGCGCCAGCAGCTCGCCCGGACTAGCCGGCACAGATACGCAGTATTTT CASSSPGLAGTDTQYF
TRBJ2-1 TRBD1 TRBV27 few TGTGCCAGCAGTCCGACGACAGGGACAGGTGACAATGAGCAGTTCTTC CASSPTTGTGDNEQFF
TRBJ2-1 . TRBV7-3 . TGTGCCAGCAGCTCCTTCAATGGGGAAGACAATGAGCAGTTCTTC CASSSFNGEDNEQFF
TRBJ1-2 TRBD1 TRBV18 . TGTGCCAGCTCACCACGAATGGTCAGGGGGGGATTATCTAACTATGGCTACACCTTC CASSPRMVRGGLSNYGYTF
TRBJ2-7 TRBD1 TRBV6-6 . TGTGCCAGCATTCCCACAGGGGGCGCTCCCTACGAGCAGTACTTC CASIPTGGAPYEQYF
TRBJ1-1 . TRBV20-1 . TGCAGTGCAAAGAGCAGGGTCCAAGCTTTCTTT CSAKSRVQAFF
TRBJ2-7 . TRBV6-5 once TGTGCCAGCAGTTACTCGTCTGCGAGCTCCTACGAGCAGTACTTC CASSYSSASSYEQYF
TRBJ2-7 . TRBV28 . TGTGCCAGCAGTCCACCTCTCCTAACACGGGACATCTACGAGCAGTACTTC CASSPPLLTRDIYEQYF
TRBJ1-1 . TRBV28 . TGTGCCAGCAGTTACGGCAGGAACACTGAAGCTTTCTTT CASSYGRNTEAFF
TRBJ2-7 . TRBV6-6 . TGTGCCAGCAAGCCGGGACTCGCAGCCCACTACGAGCAGTACTTC CASKPGLAAHYEQYF
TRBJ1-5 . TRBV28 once TGTGCCAGCAGTGAGGAAAATGGCAATCAGCCCCAGCATTTT CASSEENGNQPQHF
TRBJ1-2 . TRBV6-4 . TGTGCCAGCAGTGTCCAGCCTGAAAGGGGCCTCTATGGCTACACCTTC CASSVQPERGLYGYTF
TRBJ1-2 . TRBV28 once TGTGCCAGCAGTCACCCGCCCGGTCGACGGGTTCTGAGTGGCTACACCTTC CASSHPPGRRVLSGYTF
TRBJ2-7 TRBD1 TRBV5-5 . TGTGCCAGCAGCTCCTCGAGGGGGCTCGAGCAGTACTTC CASSSSRGLEQYF
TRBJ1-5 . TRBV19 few TGTGCCAGTAGCGGTGACCGCCGAATTGTCCATCGGCCCCAGCATTTT CASSGDRRIVHRPQHF
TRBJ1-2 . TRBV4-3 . TGCGCCAGCAGACGAGAAAGCGATCTTGGGGGCTACACCTTC CASRRESDLGGYTF
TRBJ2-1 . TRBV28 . TGTGCCAGCAGTTTGCGGTTATCCTACAATGAGCAGTTCTTC CASSLRLSYNEQFF